What follows are 15 T cell receptor beta chains derived from one specimen sequenced in a study of blood T cell repertoires in COVID-19. Measured with immunoSEQ multiplex PCR; TCRdb has only the in-frame clones, and not every one. The sample holds roughly 250,000 clones; around 90% are singletons and the top ten take roughly 7%. The sequenced sample consisted of peripheral blood. Every receptor here comes from a man aged 60 to 75 who had recovered from COVID-19.

The V call is TRBV27, the J call TRBJ2-5; possible D gene TRBD2, 5 bases. V was trimmed by 3 bases and J by 4 bases, leaving 18 bases between them. The germline gives CDR1 MNHEY, CDR2 SMNVEV (reference sequence). The CDR3 loop spans 16 amino acids. Here the CDR3 reads CASSFPGLALGETQYF. The CDR3 nucleotides are TGTGCCAGCAGTTTCCCTGGACTTGCGTTGGGAGAGACCCAGTACTTC.

The V call is TRBV30, the J call TRBJ2-4; TRBD1 matches at 8 bases. Germline V lookup: CDR1 GTSNPN, CDR2 SVGIG (reference sequence). J was trimmed by 1 base and V by 3 bases; bases with no gene match: 5. The CDR3 is 15 amino acids. The DNA of the CDR3 is TGTGCCTGGAGCCTGACAGGGGTTGCCAAAAACATTCAGTACTTC. Its protein is CAWSLTGVAKNIQYF.

V and J are TRBV29-1 and TRBJ1-2; 9 bases map to TRBD1. The CDR3 consists of 13 residues. The ends lost 2 bases at V and 3 bases at J; junction bases unmatched: 1. Germline V gene lookup returns CDR1 SQVTM and CDR2 ANQGSEA. As DNA, the CDR3 is TGCAGCGTTGAAACAGGGGGCTACTATGGCTACACCTTC. Its translation: CSVETGGYYGYTF.

The chain recombines TRBV28 with TRBJ2-2; 7 positions match TRBD2. Germline-derived CDR1 and CDR2 are MDHEN and SYDVKM. The ends lost 4 bases at V and 2 bases at J; junction bases unmatched: 10. This CDR3 region has 17 residues. The CDR3 DNA reads TGTGCCAGCAGTTCCATAGGACTAGTCATTAACACCGGGGAGCTGTTTTTT. Translation gives CASSSIGLVINTGELFF.

The chain recombines TRBV24-1 with TRBJ1-2; no firm D call. V was trimmed by 9 bases and J by 8 bases, leaving 15 bases between them. CDR3 size: 12 residues. Looked up from germline, CDR1 is KGHDR and CDR2 is SFDVKD. CDR3 amino acids: CATYGGVGGYTF. The DNA of the CDR3 is TGTGCCACCTACGGCGGGGTTGGGGGCTACACCTTC.

V and J are TRBV11-2 and TRBJ2-2, with 8 positions matching TRBD1. Germline assignment: CDR1 SGHAT and CDR2 FQNNGV. CDR3 size: 15 residues. With V trimmed by 2 bases and J by 4 bases, 3 bases remained unmatched. The CDR3 spells CASSLQGAFTGELFF. The CDR3 DNA reads as TGTGCCAGCAGCTTACAGGGGGCTTTCACCGGGGAGCTGTTTTTT.

This chain links TRBV5-6 with TRBJ1-2, with TRBD1 identical over 7 bases. The CDR3 sequence is 13 residues long. The V gene's germline CDR1 is SGHDT and CDR2 YYEEEE. V shed 1 base, J shed 8 bases, and the junction held 5 bases outside the gene matches. The CDR3 sequence is CASSLRGQGGYTF. The CDR3, as DNA: TGTGCCAGCAGCTTGAGGGGGCAGGGCGGCTACACCTTC.

This chain joins TRBV28 and TRBJ1-2; tentatively, D is TRBD1 (6 bases). This CDR3 has 13 amino acids. Trimming shortened V by 3 bases and J by 6 bases, and 11 bases separated the two germline ends. Germline lookup yields CDR1 MDHEN and CDR2 SYDVKM. The CDR3 DNA is TGTGCCAGCAGTTTTCGGGGGGGCCATGGCTACACCTTC. This sequence encodes CASSFRGGHGYTF.

J is TRBJ2-6 and V is TRBV10-1; no clear D gene. Trimming left V 3 bases short and J 0 bases short, with 6 bases between. In germline, CDR1 is WNHNN, CDR2 SYGVQD (reference sequence). The CDR3 is 15 residues long. The CDR3 DNA follows: TGCGCCAGCAGTGATCCGGGCTCTGGGGCCAACGTCCTGACTTTC. This gives the protein CASSDPGSGANVLTF.

This chain links TRBV6-5 with TRBJ2-1; 12 bases are shared with TRBD2. CDR3 length: 15 residues. Germline-derived CDR1 and CDR2 are MNHEY and SVGAGI. Trimming took 6 bases from V and 7 from J; bases not matched to a gene: 7. In DNA form, the CDR3 reads TGTGCCAGCAGCTCACTAGCGGGGGGCGAGAATGAGCAGTTCTTC. It translates to CASSSLAGGENEQFF.

V gene TRBV6-5 combines with J gene TRBJ1-2, with TRBD1 identical over 8 bases. CDR3 length equals 15 residues. The ends lost 3 bases at V and 2 bases at J; junction bases unmatched: 5. CDR1 and CDR2 from the germline V gene are MNHEY and SVGAGI. CDR3 DNA sequence: TGTGCCAGCAGTTATGGGGACAGGATAAACTATGGCTACACCTTC. Protein sequence: CASSYGDRINYGYTF.

J is TRBJ2-3 and V is TRBV7-6, with D possibly matching TRBD2 (6 bases). Per the germline V gene, CDR1 is SGHVS and CDR2 is FNYEAQ. The CDR3 spans 16 residues. Trimming took 0 bases from V and 2 from J, leaving 12 bases between them. The CDR3 sequence: CASSLAPRGFTDTQYF. The DNA of the CDR3 is TGTGCCAGCAGCTTAGCCCCCCGGGGGTTCACAGATACGCAGTATTTT.

V gene TRBV5-5 combines with J gene TRBJ1-4; maybe TRBD1 (6 bases). Germline CDR1 reads SGHKS; CDR2 reads YYEKEE (reference sequence). The CDR3 has 16 residues. Trimming removed 4 bases from V and 5 bases from J, with 18 bases in between. The CDR3 coding sequence is TGTGCCAGCAGCCTAGGACAGCTATCAGACAATGAAAAACTGTTTTTT. As protein: CASSLGQLSDNEKLFF.

The chain carries TRBV2 and TRBJ2-3; TRBD2 agrees at 14 bases. CDR3 length equals 18 residues. V shed 6 bases, J shed 0 bases, and the junction held 8 bases outside the gene matches. Germline V gene lookup returns CDR1 SNHLY and CDR2 FYNNEI. The CDR3 nucleotides read TGTGCCAGCAGAAAGGGACTAGCGGGGGCCCATAGCACAGATACGCAGTATTTT. Protein product: CASRKGLAGAHSTDTQYF. The full variable domain, with the rest looked up from reference TRBV2 and TRBJ2-3, is EPEVTQTPSHQVTQMGQEVILRCVPISNHLYFYWYRQILGQKVEFLVSFYNNEISEKSEIFDDQFSVERPDGSNFTLKIRSTKLEDSAMYFCASRKGLAGAHSTDTQYFGPGTRLTVL.

This clone has just one count. This sequence joins TRBV10-3 and TRBJ1-4; 10 bases match TRBD1. Losses at the gene ends were 7 bases for V and 6 bases for J; bases not matched to a gene: 5. The germline V gene has CDR1 ENHRY and CDR2 SYGVKD. This CDR3 is built from 14 residues. The DNA for the CDR3 is TGTGCCATCAAGGCGGGGACAGGGGATGAAAAACTGTTTTTT. This codes for CAIKAGTGDEKLFF.